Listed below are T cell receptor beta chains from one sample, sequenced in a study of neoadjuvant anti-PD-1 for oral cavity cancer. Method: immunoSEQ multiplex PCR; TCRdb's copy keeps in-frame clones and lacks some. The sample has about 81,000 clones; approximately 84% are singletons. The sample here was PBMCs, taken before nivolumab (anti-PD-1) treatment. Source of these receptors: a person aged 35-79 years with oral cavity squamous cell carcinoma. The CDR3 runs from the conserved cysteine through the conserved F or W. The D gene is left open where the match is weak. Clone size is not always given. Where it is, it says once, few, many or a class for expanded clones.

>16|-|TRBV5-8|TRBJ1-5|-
TGTGCCAGCAGATCCTCGGGGCAGGGTGAAAATCAGCCCCAGCATTTT
CASRSSGQGENQPQHF
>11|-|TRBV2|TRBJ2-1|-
TGTGCCAGCAGCTCCTACAATGAGCAGTTCTTC
CASSSYNEQFF
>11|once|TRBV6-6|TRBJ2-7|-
TGTGCCAGCTCCTACACAGTCGAGCAGTACTTC
CASSYTVEQYF
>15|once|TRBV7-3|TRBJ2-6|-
TGTGCCAGCAGCCCCTCCCGCGGGGGGGCCAACGTCCTGACTTTC
CASSPSRGGANVLTF
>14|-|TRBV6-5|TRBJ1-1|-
TGTGCCAGCAAAACGGGGCAGGGCGGCACTGAAGCTTTCTTT
CASKTGQGGTEAFF
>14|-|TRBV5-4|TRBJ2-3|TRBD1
TGTGCCAGCAGCGGCCGGGACAGGACAGATACGCAGTATTTT
CASSGRDRTDTQYF
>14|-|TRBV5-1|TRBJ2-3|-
TGCGCCAGCAGGCCCGACCTAACCACAGATACGCAGTATTTT
CASRPDLTTDTQYF
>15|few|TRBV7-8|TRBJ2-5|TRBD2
TGTGCCAGCGGCCCCGGACTAGCGGGAGCTGAGACCCAGTACTTC
CASGPGLAGAETQYF
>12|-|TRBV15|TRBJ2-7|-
TGTGCCACCAGCAGAGATGGGTTCGAGCAGTACTTC
CATSRDGFEQYF
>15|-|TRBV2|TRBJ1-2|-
TGTGCCAGCAGTGAAGAAGTTGGACGGAACTATGGCTACACCTTC
CASSEEVGRNYGYTF
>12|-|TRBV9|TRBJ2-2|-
TGTGCCAGCAGCTCCTCTACCGGGGAGCTGTTTTTT
CASSSSTGELFF
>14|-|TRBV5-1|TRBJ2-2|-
TGCGCCAGCAGGTCGGGTCTAGAAGGCGGGGAGCTGTTTTTT
CASRSGLEGGELFF
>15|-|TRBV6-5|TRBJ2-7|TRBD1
TGTGCCAGCAGACGGGGGGACAGGGGGCCCTACGAGCAGTACTTC
CASRRGDRGPYEQYF
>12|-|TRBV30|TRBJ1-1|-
TGTGCCTGGGCGTTTTCTAACACTGAAGCTTTCTTT
CAWAFSNTEAFF
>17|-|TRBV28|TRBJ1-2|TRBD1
TGTGCCAGCAACCCGCTGACAGGGACTACACTATTCTATGGCTACACCTTC
CASNPLTGTTLFYGYTF
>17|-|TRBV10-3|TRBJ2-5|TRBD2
TGTGCCATCAGTGATCAGTGGGCTAGCGGAGAGAAAGAGACCCAGTACTTC
CAISDQWASGEKETQYF
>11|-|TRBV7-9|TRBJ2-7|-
TGTGCCAGCAGCTTCCGGGGTGAGCAGTACTTC
CASSFRGEQYF
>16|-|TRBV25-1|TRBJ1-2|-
TGTGCCAGCAGTGATACCCATCTAGGGGGGGCGAATGGCTACACCTTC
CASSDTHLGGANGYTF
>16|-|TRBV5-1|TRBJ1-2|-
TGCGCCAGCAGCTTGGAGGGGGGTACGAACTATTTAGGCTACACCTTC
CASSLEGGTNYLGYTF
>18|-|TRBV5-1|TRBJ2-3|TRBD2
TGCGCCAGCAGCTTGCTGGGACTAGCGGGAGGGCCCTTGGATACGCAGTATTTT
CASSLLGLAGGPLDTQYF
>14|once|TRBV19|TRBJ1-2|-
TGTGCCAGTAGTACCGTGGCAGGCGGCTATGGCTACACCTTC
CASSTVAGGYGYTF
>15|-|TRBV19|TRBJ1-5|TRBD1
TGTGCCAGTAGACCCGGGACAGGGGCCAATCAGCCCCAGCATTTT
CASRPGTGANQPQHF
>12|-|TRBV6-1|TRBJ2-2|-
TGTGCCAGCAGTTCCCCCGTAGGCGAGCTGTTTTTT
CASSSPVGELFF
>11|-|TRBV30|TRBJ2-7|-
TGTGCCTGGAGTGTGACCTACGAGCAGTACTTC
CAWSVTYEQYF
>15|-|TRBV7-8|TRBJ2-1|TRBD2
TGTGCCAGCAGCCCGTTGGTGGGACTAGTAAATGAGCAGTTCTTC
CASSPLVGLVNEQFF
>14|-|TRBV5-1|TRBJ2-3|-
TGCGCCAGCAGCTCGGGACCTGACACAGATACGCAGTATTTT
CASSSGPDTDTQYF
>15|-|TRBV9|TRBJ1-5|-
TGTGCCAGCAGCGTAGAAGGCTACAGCAATCAGCCCCAGCATTTT
CASSVEGYSNQPQHF
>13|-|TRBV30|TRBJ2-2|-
TGTGCCTGGAGTCACAGGAACACCGGGGAGCTGTTTTTT
CAWSHRNTGELFF
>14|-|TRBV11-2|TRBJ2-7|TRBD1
TGTGCCAGCAGCTTCCTGGGACAGGGCTACGAGCAGTACTTC
CASSFLGQGYEQYF
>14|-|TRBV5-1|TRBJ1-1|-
TGCGCCAGCAGCTTGGAGCAGGGGATCACTGAAGCTTTCTTT
CASSLEQGITEAFF
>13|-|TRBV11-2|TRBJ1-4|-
TGTGCCAGCAGCCCTCAGGGGAATGAAAAACTGTTTTTT
CASSPQGNEKLFF
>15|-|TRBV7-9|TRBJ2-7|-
TGTGCCAGCAGCTTAGGGCAGGCCCGAAGGAACGAGCAGTACTTC
CASSLGQARRNEQYF
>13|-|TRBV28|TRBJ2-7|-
TGTGCCAGCAGTTTAGGGGGCTCCTACGAGCAGTACTTC
CASSLGGSYEQYF
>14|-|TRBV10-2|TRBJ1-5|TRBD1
TGCGCCAGCAGCGGACAGGGAACCCCTCAGCCCCAGCATTTT
CASSGQGTPQPQHF
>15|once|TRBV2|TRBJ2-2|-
TGTGCCAGCAGTGCGGAGGCCGTGGGCACCGGGGAGCTGTTTTTT
CASSAEAVGTGELFF
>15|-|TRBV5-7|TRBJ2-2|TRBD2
TGTGCCAGCAGCCCTGGACTAGACCTGGACGGGGAGCTGTTTTTT
CASSPGLDLDGELFF
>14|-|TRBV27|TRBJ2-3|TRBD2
TGTGCCAGCAGGCTTAGCGGGACCACAGATACGCAGTATTTT
CASRLSGTTDTQYF
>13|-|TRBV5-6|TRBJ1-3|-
TGTGCCAGCAGCCCCAGGGCTGGAAACACCATATATTTT
CASSPRAGNTIYF
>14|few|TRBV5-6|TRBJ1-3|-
TGTGCCAGCTCAGGGCTAGGAAGGGGAAACACCATATATTTT
CASSGLGRGNTIYF
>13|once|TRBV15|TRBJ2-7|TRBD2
TGTGCCACCAGCAGAGATTGGGAGGGCGAGCAGTACTTC
CATSRDWEGEQYF
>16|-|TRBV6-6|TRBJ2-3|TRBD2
TGTGCCAGCAGTTATGGACTAGCGGGACTCACAGATACGCAGTATTTT
CASSYGLAGLTDTQYF
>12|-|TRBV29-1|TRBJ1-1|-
TGCAGCGTTGAAGATCTGGAATTTGAAGCTTTCTTT
CSVEDLEFEAFF